The 29 T cell receptor beta chains given below trace back to one sample, sequenced in a study of cytomegalovirus exposure and HLA in healthy donors (dated by TCRdb to the late 2010s). To prepare the library, the immunoSEQ multiplex PCR assay was applied. For the multiplex PCR, a mixture combining 60 forward primers for TCR Vbeta segments and 13 reverse primers for TCR Jbeta segments was used. The table comes from immuneACCESS by way of TCRdb, which keeps in-frame sequences with V and J called. Part of the clones is missing from these tables; in studies checked, under half for an unresolved V gene and the rest for unknown reasons. The sample table lists 160,000 or so clones, roughly 80% of them with a count of one. The top ten clones comprise around 6.6% of the sample. Sequenced sample: PBMCs. Receptor source: a woman between 50 and 59 years old in good health and CMV-seropositive.

The V call is TRBV6-1, the J call TRBJ1-5; the D is unclear. This CDR3 is built from 13 residues. V was pared by 2 bases and J by 5 bases, with 7 bases between. CDR1 and CDR2 (germline): MNHNS, SASEGT. In DNA form, the CDR3 reads TGTGCCAGCAGTGAACGTCGGGATCAGCCCCAGCATTTT. Translating it yields CASSERRDQPQHF.

In regard to this clone: Other DNA sequences within the sample encode an identical CDR3. The chain recombines TRBV13 with TRBJ2-7, with 7 nucleotides matching TRBD1. V dropped 6 bases and J dropped 4; count of bases not matched to a gene: 6. Germline assignment: CDR1 PRHDT and CDR2 FYEKMQ (reference sequence). The CDR3 sequence is 13 residues long. The CDR3 here is CASSYRQGYEQYF. CDR3 sequence (DNA): TGTGCCAGCAGTTACCGACAGGGATACGAGCAGTACTTC. The full variable domain, completed using reference TRBV13 and TRBJ2-7, is AAGVIQSPRHLIKEKRETATLKCYPIPRHDTVYWYQQGPGQDPQFLISFYEKMQSDKGSIPDRFSAQQFSDYHSELNMSSLELGDSALYFCASSYRQGYEQYFGPGTRLTVT.

In this sample, this clone turned up a few times. V is TRBV2 and J is TRBJ2-1; 12 bases are shared with TRBD2. The CDR3 contains 13 residues. Germline V gene sequence: CDR1 SNHLY, CDR2 FYNNEI. The ends lost 10 bases at V and 9 bases at J; junction bases unmatched: 7. CDR3 DNA sequence: TGTGCCACCGCTAGCGGGGGGGCCGCTGAGCAGTTCTTC. This translates into CATASGGAAEQFF.

Here the CDR3 DNA reads TGCGCCAGCAGACGAAACAGCGGGGGGGCCTTCGAGCAGTACTTC. It translates to CASRRNSGGAFEQYF. The chain joins TRBV4-3 to TRBJ2-7; the match to TRBD2 covers 10 bases. The length of the CDR3 is 15 residues. Looked up from germline, CDR1 is LGHNA and CDR2 is YSLEER. Unmatched junction bases numbered 11, after V lost 6 bases and J lost 6 bases.

The CDR3 here is CASKGGGRETQYF. DNA of the CDR3: TGTGCCAGCAAAGGGGGGGGGAGGGAGACCCAGTACTTC. The genes are TRBV6-5 and TRBJ2-5, with D maybe TRBD2 (7 bases). The germline V gene has CDR1 MNHEY and CDR2 SVGAGI. The CDR3 has 13 amino acids. V lost 7 bases to trimming and J lost 5 bases, with 14 bases between them.

This chain connects TRBV29-1 to TRBJ1-1, with D possibly matching TRBD1 (6 bases). The V gene lost 5 bases and the J gene lost 3 bases, with 19 bases spanning the gap. The CDR3 consists of 15 residues. The V gene's germline CDR1 is SQVTM and CDR2 ANQGSEA. CDR3 protein: CSVWGGPLGHTEAFF. The DNA of the CDR3 is TGCAGCGTTTGGGGGGGGCCTTTAGGGCACACTGAAGCTTTCTTT.

This clone was detected a few times. V gene TRBV13 combines with J gene TRBJ1-3; tentative D call: TRBD1 (5 bases). Germline CDR1 and CDR2: PRHDT and FYEKMQ (reference sequence). The CDR3 extends over 15 amino acids. V gave up 4 bases and J gave up 0 bases, with 10 bases separating them. CDR3 sequence (DNA): TGTGCCAGCAGCTCTCAGGGATTCTCTGGAAACACCATATATTTT. Protein: CASSSQGFSGNTIYF.

The J gene is TRBJ2-2, the V gene TRBV13, with 12 bases aligning to TRBD2. This CDR3 comprises 17 residues. Germline CDR1 is PRHDT and CDR2 is FYEKMQ (reference sequence). After removal of 5 bases from V and 1 base from J, the junction contained 5 bases not matched to a gene. CDR3 nucleotide sequence: TGTGCCAGCAGCCCGCGACTAGCGGGGGTGAACACCGGGGAGCTGTTTTTT. Translated: CASSPRLAGVNTGELFF.

This clone showed up just a few times. The CDR3 sequence is CASSAPGVLSNTEAFF. The CDR3 nucleotides are TGTGCCAGCAGCGCTCCGGGGGTACTCTCGAACACTGAAGCTTTCTTT. The chain carries TRBV5-4 and TRBJ1-1; TRBD1 might be the D (5 bases). The CDR3 has 16 amino acids. Deletions cut 4 bases from V and 1 base from J, with 17 bases between. Germline V gives CDR1 SGHNT, CDR2 YYREEE (reference sequence). Variable domain in full (rest from reference TRBV5-4 and TRBJ1-1): ETGVTQSPTHLIKTRGQQVTLRCSSQSGHNTVSWYQQALGQGPQFIFQYYREEENGRGNFPPRFSGLQFPNYSSELNVNALELDDSALYLCASSAPGVLSNTEAFFGQGTRLTVV.

V is TRBV29-1 and J is TRBJ1-1; D may be TRBD1 (6 bases). The CDR3 consists of 10 residues. CDR1 is SQVTM and CDR2 is ANQGSEA in the germline V gene. V lost 7 bases and J lost 6, with 9 bases in between. Here the CDR3 reads CSGWGPEAFF. CDR3 DNA: TGCAGCGGCTGGGGGCCTGAAGCTTTCTTT.

The chain links TRBV9 to TRBJ2-1; 8 bases are a match to TRBD2. Trimming cost V 0 bases and J 8 bases; bases outside gene matches: 7. The length of the CDR3 is 15 residues. Per the germline V gene, CDR1 is SGDLS and CDR2 is YYNGEE. The CDR3 DNA follows: TGTGCCAGCAGCGTAGAGGAGGGACTAGGTCATGAGCAGTTCTTC. This encodes CASSVEEGLGHEQFF.

The V gene is TRBV27, the J gene TRBJ1-1; D uncertain. Germline values: CDR1 MNHEY, CDR2 SMNVEV (reference sequence). The CDR3 totals 16 residues. V shed 6 bases and J shed 1 base, with 18 bases lying between them. The CDR3 region is CASSRGHSPGNTEAFF. The DNA of the CDR3 is TGTGCCAGCAGCCGTGGGCACAGCCCTGGGAACACTGAAGCTTTCTTT.

This clone occurred once. V usage is TRBV9 and J usage is TRBJ2-3, with 9 bases matching TRBD2. Germline loops: CDR1 SGDLS, CDR2 YYNGEE. The CDR3 has 16 residues. J was trimmed by 7 bases and V by 2 bases; bases with no gene match: 11. The CDR3 sequence: CASSVGGGGGRNTQYF. In nucleotides, the CDR3 is TGTGCCAGCAGCGTTGGTGGCGGGGGGGGTAGAAATACGCAGTATTTT.

The chain is built from TRBV28 and TRBJ2-1; 16 bases are shared with TRBD2. V gave up 6 bases and J gave up 7 bases; unmatched junction bases: 6. This CDR3 spans 16 amino acids. Germline CDR1 MDHEN, CDR2 SYDVKM. DNA of the CDR3: TGTGCCAGCAGACCCGAGGGACTAGCGGGGGGGAATGAGCAGTTCTTC. It is translated as CASRPEGLAGGNEQFF.

The chain carries TRBV12-5 and TRBJ1-1; a weak D match, TRBD1 (6 bases). From germline, CDR1 is LGHNT and CDR2 FRNRAP. CDR3 length equals 14 residues. The V and J ends lost 1 base and 1 base respectively, with 7 bases between them. The CDR3 loop reads CASGLGTANTEAFF. As DNA, the CDR3 is TGTGCTAGTGGTTTGGGGACAGCGAACACTGAAGCTTTCTTT.

The gene calls are TRBV28 and TRBJ1-6; D is undetermined. CDR1 and CDR2 (germline): MDHEN, SYDVKM. The CDR3 sequence is 11 residues long. Trimming took off 6 bases at V and 12 bases at J, with 9 bases between the two ends. Here the CDR3 DNA reads TGTGCCAGCAGCCAAACTGTACCCCTCCACTTT. Residues: CASSQTVPLHF.

CDR3 loop: CASSFSGVEQYF. CDR3 sequence (DNA): TGTGCCAGCAGCTTTTCAGGCGTCGAGCAGTACTTC. The V call is TRBV7-8, the J call TRBJ2-7, with no clear D. Per the germline V gene, CDR1 is SGHVS and CDR2 is FQNEAQ. The CDR3 spans 12 residues. The germline V and J ends were trimmed by 3 bases and 6 bases, with 9 bases remaining between them.

The CDR3 DNA reads as TGTGCCAGCAGCTTGAACGGCTACGAGCAGTACTTC. Protein product: CASSLNGYEQYF. The chain uses TRBV13 and TRBJ2-7, with no clear D. The germline V gene encodes CDR1 PRHDT and CDR2 FYEKMQ (reference sequence). The CDR3 loop spans 12 amino acids. Trimming removed 3 bases from V and 3 bases from J, with 6 bases in between.

The chain carries TRBV10-1 and TRBJ2-3, with 8 bases lining up with TRBD1. This CDR3 region has 14 residues. Germline CDR1 WNHNN, CDR2 SYGVQD (reference sequence). Trimming took 2 bases from V and 5 from J; bases not matched to a gene: 3. The CDR3 DNA reads TGCGCCAGCAGTGAGATGGACAGGGAAGATACGCAGTATTTT. Translated, it gives CASSEMDREDTQYF.

The V call is TRBV29-1, the J call TRBJ2-7, with 10 nucleotides matching TRBD1. This CDR3 comprises 14 residues. Germline trimming cut 5 bases from V and 4 bases from J; bases unmatched to any gene: 8. Germline lookup yields CDR1 SQVTM and CDR2 ANQGSEA. CDR3 loop: CSVFTGQGVYEQYF. CDR3 nucleotides: TGCAGCGTTTTTACAGGACAGGGGGTATACGAGCAGTACTTC.

The chain couples TRBV5-1 to TRBJ2-2; 8 bases line up with TRBD2. Germline CDR1 is SGHRS and CDR2 is YFSETQ. CDR3 length: 15 residues. After removal of 4 bases from V and 7 bases from J, the junction contained 9 bases not matched to a gene. CDR3 DNA sequence: TGCGCCAGCAGCATTTCCCGGCGGGGGGACGGGGAGCTGTTTTTT. Translation: CASSISRRGDGELFF.

CDR3 nucleotide sequence: TGTGCCAGCAGTCCCCCCAGGGCGAGCTCCTATAATTCACCCCTCCACTTT. Translating it yields CASSPPRASSYNSPLHF. The chain carries TRBV27 and TRBJ1-6; possible D gene TRBD1, 5 bases. The CDR3 runs 17 residues. Germline loops: CDR1 MNHEY, CDR2 SMNVEV (reference sequence). Trimming took off 5 bases at V and 0 bases at J, with 14 bases between the two ends.

CDR3 residues: CASSLSPQGNYGYTF. The CDR3 bases are TGTGCCAGCAGTTTATCTCCCCAGGGTAACTATGGCTACACCTTC. The chain employs TRBV27 and TRBJ1-2, with a weak D call TRBD1 (5 bases). The CDR3 extends over 15 amino acids. Germline V lookup: CDR1 MNHEY, CDR2 SMNVEV (reference sequence). V was cut by 0 bases and J by 1 base, with 9 bases left in between.

This clone was observed a single time. This sequence joins TRBV25-1 and TRBJ2-1, with 10 bases that match TRBD2. CDR1 and CDR2 from the germline V gene are MGHDK and SYGVNS. The CDR3 contains 13 residues. The V gene end was trimmed by 7 bases and the J gene end by 7 bases; junction bases not matched to a gene: 4. CDR3 amino acids: CASMIAGGNEQFF. The DNA of the CDR3 is TGTGCCAGCATGATAGCGGGGGGAAATGAGCAGTTCTTC.

As to this clone: Other nucleotide sequences from this sample produce the same CDR3. The chain has TRBV5-1 and TRBJ2-2; D is possibly TRBD1 (5 bases). The V gene's germline CDR1 is SGHRS and CDR2 YFSETQ. The CDR3 loop spans 14 amino acids. Trimming left V 1 base short and J 3 bases short, with 7 bases between. CDR3 nucleotides: TGCGCCAGCAGCTTGCTAGGGGACACCGGGGAGCTGTTTTTT. Protein sequence: CASSLLGDTGELFF.

This clone was seen only a few times. The V call is TRBV7-9, the J call TRBJ1-4; no clear D. CDR3 length: 14 residues. The germline V and J ends were trimmed by 5 bases and 5 bases, with 12 bases remaining between them. Per the germline V gene, CDR1 is SEHNR and CDR2 is FQNEAQ (reference sequence). CDR3 in amino acids: CASSRSTVNEKLFF. Written as DNA, the CDR3 is TGTGCCAGCAGCCGTAGTACGGTGAATGAAAAACTGTTTTTT.

The V gene is TRBV7-9, the J gene TRBJ1-6, with a tentative D call TRBD1 (5 bases). V lost 2 bases and J 7 bases, leaving 12 bases between the germline ends. This CDR3 is built from 15 residues. CDR1 and CDR2 from the germline V gene are SEHNR and FQNEAQ (reference sequence). CDR3 sequence (DNA): TGTGCCAGCAGCTTACCGCTTGGGGGGAATTCACCCCTCCACTTT. This translates into CASSLPLGGNSPLHF.

The genes are TRBV10-2 and TRBJ1-4; the D gene is possibly TRBD1 (6 bases). The length of the CDR3 is 16 residues. The germline CDR1 and CDR2 sequences are WSHSY and SAAADI. The germline V and J ends were trimmed by 2 bases and 8 bases, with 18 bases remaining between them. CDR3 in amino acids: CASSEGGGGEKEKLFF. The CDR3 DNA sequence: TGCGCCAGCAGTGAGGGGGGGGGCGGGGAGAAGGAAAAACTGTTTTTT.

J is TRBJ1-2 and V is TRBV4-3, with TRBD1 as a possible D gene (6 bases). CDR3 length equals 16 residues. Germline V gene lookup returns CDR1 LGHNA and CDR2 YSLEER. The ends were cut back, 7 bases at V and 0 bases at J, with 18 bases in the middle. The CDR3 sequence is CASTTGLGSTNYGYTF. CDR3 sequence (DNA): TGCGCCAGCACAACAGGGCTGGGGAGTACTAACTATGGCTACACCTTC.